This TCR beta chain was observed in a study of T cell repertoires in ileal Crohn's disease. The table came from immunoSEQ multiplex PCR; TCRdb's copy has only in-frame clones and leaves some out. The repertoire holds about 14,000 clones, with 80% to 85% as singletons. Eligibility required adulthood, ileal or ileocolonic Crohn's disease and indicated ileocolonic resection. The sequence was collected from an adult with Crohn's disease. Sequenced input: ileal tissue.

This CDR3 reads CASSQDPDQPQHF. CDR3 sequence (DNA): TGCGCCAGCAGCCAAGATCCGGATCAGCCCCAGCATTTT. The chain carries TRBV4-1 and TRBJ1-5, with D unclear. CDR3 length equals 13 residues. V lost 0 bases to trimming and J lost 5 bases, with 5 bases between them. Per germline, CDR1 MGHRA and CDR2 YSYEKL.